The clone carrying this TCR beta chain was found once. The antigen remains unidentified. Extraction and reverse transcription of RNA yielded cDNA as the sequencing template. Libraries were prepared by immunoSEQ multiplex PCR; TCRdb keeps only in-frame clonotypes and omits some of them. The sample contains approximately 100,000 clones, just under 60% of which appear only once. The data stem from a study of CD8+ T cells in alopecia areata. Study findings and constraints: In scalp and blood, many expanded lesional clones persisted during tofacitinib. Against the mouse data, patients shared TCRs less clearly, possibly for HLA reasons.

There are 14 residues in the CDR3. Germline V lookup: CDR1 SGHRS, CDR2 YFSETQ. The V gene lost 0 bases and the J gene lost 1 base, with 8 bases spanning the gap. Stated treatment: oral pan-JAK inhibitor, 5-10 mg twice daily. Lesional scalp tissue (obtained by punch biopsy) and peripheral blood were collected from alopecia areata patients. PBMCs provided sorted CD4+ and CD8+ T cells. The J gene is TRBJ2-7, the V gene TRBV5-1, with a tentative D call TRBD1 (5 bases). Specimen: CD8+ T cells sorted from blood, collected at approximately week 56, from a patient treated with tofacitinib. The sequence derives from a human donor with alopecia areata. CDR3 amino acids: CASSLGTYSYEQYF. In DNA form, the CDR3 reads TGCGCCAGCAGCTTGGGGACATATTCCTACGAGCAGTACTTC.